A single sample is the source of the 18 T cell receptor beta chains below, sequenced in a study of graft-versus-host responses after intestinal transplantation. Data came from immunoSEQ multiplex PCR; TCRdb stores just in-frame clones and leaves some out. The table has 80,000 to 100,000 clones, roughly 89% seen once. Antigens for these TCRs are unknown. Sequenced here: unstimulated CD4+ T cells sorted from spleen or lymph node cells, sampled before transplant. The source is a human donor who was the organ donor for an intestinal transplant.

The rearrangement joins TRBV5-4 to TRBJ2-5, with 9 bases lining up with TRBD2. Trimming took 4 bases from V and 5 from J; bases not matched to a gene: 6. The CDR3 is made up of 14 amino acids. Germline CDR1 and CDR2: SGHNT and YYREEE (reference sequence). The chain's CDR3 is CASSTERGDETQYF. CDR3 DNA sequence: TGTGCCAGCAGCACGGAGCGGGGGGATGAGACCCAGTACTTC.

The V and J genes are TRBV25-1 and TRBJ2-3; 10 positions match TRBD2. V lost 6 bases, J lost 5 bases, and 11 bases stayed unmatched. The CDR3 runs to 16 residues. Germline CDR1 reads MGHDK; CDR2 reads SYGVNS. CDR3 in amino acids: CASSDPGTSVIDTQYF. In nucleotides, the CDR3 is TGTGCCAGCAGCGATCCCGGGACTAGCGTCATAGATACGCAGTATTTT. Filled out from reference TRBV25-1 and TRBJ2-3, the complete variable domain reads EADIYQTPRYLVIGTGKKITLECSQTMGHDKMYWYQQDPGMELHLIHYSYGVNSTEKGDLSSESTVSRIRTEHFPLTLESARPSHTSQYLCASSDPGTSVIDTQYFGPGTRLTVL.

The J gene is TRBJ1-1, the V gene TRBV18, with unresolved D. This CDR3 has 16 amino acids. With 1 base removed from V and 0 bases from J, the gap between germline ends came to 12 bases. CDR1 is KGHSH, CDR2 LQKENI, per germline. CDR3 coding DNA: TGTGCCAGCTCACCACTGGGAGTGGAGGTGAACACTGAAGCTTTCTTT. It encodes CASSPLGVEVNTEAFF.

The chain employs TRBV5-1 and TRBJ2-3; tentatively, D is TRBD1 (7 bases). Germline CDR1 is SGHRS and CDR2 is YFSETQ. This CDR3 is 14 amino acids long. Trimming took off 3 bases at V and 5 bases at J, with 13 bases between the two ends. The CDR3 nucleotides read TGCGCCAGCAGCTCCAGACAGGGAGGAGATACGCAGTATTTT. This sequence encodes CASSSRQGGDTQYF.

The rearrangement joins TRBV6-1 to TRBJ2-7, with D perhaps TRBD2 (7 bases). There are 14 residues in the CDR3. The V and J ends lost 3 bases and 1 base respectively, with 10 bases between them. From germline, CDR1 is MNHNS and CDR2 SASEGT. The CDR3 DNA reads as TGTGCCAGCAGTGACAGGGGAGGGTCCTACGAGCAGTACTTC. As protein: CASSDRGGSYEQYF.

The chain joins TRBV6-5 to TRBJ1-2; D perhaps matches TRBD1 (5 bases). Trimming left V 6 bases short and J 9 bases short, with 11 bases between. CDR3 length: 11 amino acids. Germline-derived CDR1 and CDR2 are MNHEY and SVGAGI. The CDR3 spells CASRGRERYTF. As DNA, the CDR3 is TGTGCCAGCAGGGGGCGGGAGCGCTACACCTTC.

The genes are TRBV27 and TRBJ1-4; TRBD1 matches at 8 bases. The germline CDR1 and CDR2 sequences are MNHEY and SMNVEV (reference sequence). Germline trimming cut 6 bases from V and 8 bases from J; bases unmatched to any gene: 14. The CDR3 is made up of 16 amino acids. The CDR3, as DNA: TGTGCCAGCAGCCGAACCTCACGGACAGGGTGGGAAAAACTGTTTTTT. As protein: CASSRTSRTGWEKLFF.

The chain is built from TRBV13 and TRBJ2-1; TRBD1 matches 7 bases. Germline CDR1 is PRHDT and CDR2 is FYEKMQ (reference sequence). The CDR3 sequence is 15 residues long. Germline trimming cut 5 bases from V and 4 bases from J; bases unmatched to any gene: 8. CDR3 DNA sequence: TGTGCCAGCAGCCCCGACAGGGCGCTTTACAATGAGCAGTTCTTC. This codes for CASSPDRALYNEQFF.

In regard to this clone: At one boundary the junction diverges from the germline segment, which might be a read error. V usage is TRBV27 and J usage is TRBJ1-1; maybe TRBD1 (5 bases). CDR1 is MNHEY, CDR2 SMNVEV, per germline (reference sequence). The CDR3 length is 12 residues. Here the CDR3 reads CASSFLGAEAFF. Written as DNA, the CDR3 is TGTGCCAGCAGTTTTTTAGGGGCTGAGGCTTTCTTT.

V usage is TRBV7-3 and J usage is TRBJ2-3; no reliable D call. In germline, CDR1 is SGHTA, CDR2 FQGTGA. This CDR3 has 16 residues. The germline V and J ends were trimmed by 6 bases and 1 base, with 17 bases remaining between them. The CDR3 DNA reads as TGTGCCAGCAGTTCTAATGTAGCCCTTGGCACAGATACGCAGTATTTT. It encodes CASSSNVALGTDTQYF.

The V gene is TRBV2, the J gene TRBJ1-5; D might be TRBD1 (5 bases). This CDR3 comprises 14 residues. CDR1 and CDR2 (germline): SNHLY, FYNNEI. V shed 4 bases and J shed 1 base, with 8 bases lying between them. CDR3 bases: TGTGCCAGCAGTGGACAGTACAGCAATCAGCCCCAGCATTTT. It is translated as CASSGQYSNQPQHF.

The chain is built from TRBV15 and TRBJ2-7; TRBD1 agrees at 11 bases. The CDR3 runs to 15 residues. The germline gives CDR1 LNHNV, CDR2 YYDKDF (reference sequence). After removal of 1 base from V and 3 bases from J, the junction contained 2 bases not matched to a gene. The CDR3 region has the DNA TGTGCCACCAGCAGAGGGGGACAGGGGGTCTACGAGCAGTACTTC. The encoded protein is CATSRGGQGVYEQYF.

This rearrangement joins TRBV19 to TRBJ1-2; 8 positions agree with TRBD1. The length of the CDR3 is 12 residues. With 10 bases clipped from V and 4 bases from J, the junction kept 5 bases outside the gene matches. Germline CDR1 is LNHDA and CDR2 is SQIVND (reference sequence). CDR3 sequence reads: CATGTGFYGYTF. The CDR3 DNA follows: TGTGCCACCGGGACAGGCTTCTATGGCTACACCTTC.

The rearrangement links TRBV4-1 to TRBJ2-5, with no clear D. Trimming stripped 1 base from V and 5 bases from J, with 5 bases between. The CDR3 sequence is 12 residues long. The germline gives CDR1 MGHRA, CDR2 YSYEKL. The CDR3: CASSQVEETQYF. CDR3 DNA sequence: TGCGCCAGCAGCCAAGTCGAGGAGACCCAGTACTTC.

The V call is TRBV28, the J call TRBJ1-6; possible D gene TRBD1, 6 bases. V lost 2 bases and J 3 bases, leaving 14 bases between the germline ends. CDR3 length: 17 residues. Germline V gives CDR1 MDHEN, CDR2 SYDVKM. In nucleotides, the CDR3 is TGTGCCAGCAGTTTACAAAGGGGGGGAGGCTATAATTCACCCCTCCACTTT. The encoded protein is CASSLQRGGGYNSPLHF.

The V and J genes are TRBV4-3 and TRBJ1-5; no clear D. CDR1 is LGHNA and CDR2 is YSLEER in the germline V gene. The CDR3 totals 13 residues. Between the trimmed V and J ends, which lost 0 bases and 9 bases, there was a span of 9 bases. Written as DNA, the CDR3 is TGCGCCAGCAGCCAAGATGGTGGGCTGCCCCAGCATTTT. Amino acid sequence: CASSQDGGLPQHF.

The chain has TRBV30 and TRBJ1-5; tentatively, D is TRBD1 (6 bases). The germline V gene encodes CDR1 GTSNPN and CDR2 SVGIG (reference sequence). The CDR3 is 13 residues long. As DNA, the CDR3 is TGTGCTGTACAGGGAGGGAGCAATCAGCCCCAGCATTTT. This translates into CAVQGGSNQPQHF.

This clone came up a few times. The J gene is TRBJ2-7, the V gene TRBV4-3, with 7 bases fitting TRBD1. CDR3 length: 14 residues. With V trimmed by 4 bases and J by 0 bases, 3 bases remained unmatched. Germline CDR1 LGHNA, CDR2 YSLEER. CDR3 sequence reads: CASSRRDSSYEQYF. CDR3 DNA: TGCGCCAGCAGCCGTCGGGACAGCTCCTACGAGCAGTACTTC.